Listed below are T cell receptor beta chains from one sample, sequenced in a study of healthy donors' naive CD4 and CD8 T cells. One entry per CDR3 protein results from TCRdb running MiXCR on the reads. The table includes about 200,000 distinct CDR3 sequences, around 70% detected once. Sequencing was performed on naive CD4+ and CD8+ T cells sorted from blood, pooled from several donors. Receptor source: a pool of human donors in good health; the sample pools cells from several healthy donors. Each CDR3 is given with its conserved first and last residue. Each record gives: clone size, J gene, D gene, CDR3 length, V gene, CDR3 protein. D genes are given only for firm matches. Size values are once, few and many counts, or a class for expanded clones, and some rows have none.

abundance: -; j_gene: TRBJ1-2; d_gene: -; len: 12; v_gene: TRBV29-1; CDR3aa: CSVQGRNDGYTF
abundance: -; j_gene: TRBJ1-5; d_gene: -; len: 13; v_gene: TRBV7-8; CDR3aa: CASSLGLRQPQHF
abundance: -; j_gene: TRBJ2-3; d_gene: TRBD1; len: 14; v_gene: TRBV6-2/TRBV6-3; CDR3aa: CASTDRAAIDTQYF
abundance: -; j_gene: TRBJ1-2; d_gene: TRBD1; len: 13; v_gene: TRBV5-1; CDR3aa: CASSLTGGDGYTF
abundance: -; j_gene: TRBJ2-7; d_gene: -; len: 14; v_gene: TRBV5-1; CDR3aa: CASSLIGQSHEQYF
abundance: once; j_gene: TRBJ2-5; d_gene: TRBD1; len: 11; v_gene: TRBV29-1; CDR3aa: CSALQGETQYF
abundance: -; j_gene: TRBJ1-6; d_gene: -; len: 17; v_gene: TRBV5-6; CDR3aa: CASSFVDGGDLKSPLHF
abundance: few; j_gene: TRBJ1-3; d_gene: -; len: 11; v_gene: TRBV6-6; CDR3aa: CAIYSGNTTYF
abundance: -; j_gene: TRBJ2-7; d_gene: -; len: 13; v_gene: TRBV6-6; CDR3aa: CASSYASSYEQYF
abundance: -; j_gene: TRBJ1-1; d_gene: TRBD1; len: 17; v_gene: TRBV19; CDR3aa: CASSANRGSSVNTEAFF
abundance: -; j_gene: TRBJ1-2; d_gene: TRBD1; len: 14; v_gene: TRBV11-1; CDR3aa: CASSSGTGLYGYTF
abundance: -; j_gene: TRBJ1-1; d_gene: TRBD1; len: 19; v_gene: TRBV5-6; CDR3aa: CASSPEPGTGGLVNTEAFF
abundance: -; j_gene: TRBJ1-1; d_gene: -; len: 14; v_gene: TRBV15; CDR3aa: CATSRDRGPTEAFF
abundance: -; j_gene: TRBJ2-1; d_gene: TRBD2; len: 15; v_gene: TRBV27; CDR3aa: CASSSRLAGGIEQFF
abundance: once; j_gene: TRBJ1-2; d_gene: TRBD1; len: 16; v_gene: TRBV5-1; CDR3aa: CASSLWPGQTNYGYTF
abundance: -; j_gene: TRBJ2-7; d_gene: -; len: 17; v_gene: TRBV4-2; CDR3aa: CASSQDRKRERLYEQYF
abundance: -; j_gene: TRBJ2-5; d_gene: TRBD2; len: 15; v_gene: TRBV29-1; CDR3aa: CSERGVAGDQETQYF
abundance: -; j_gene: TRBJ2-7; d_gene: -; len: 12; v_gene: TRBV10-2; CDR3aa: CASSENSYEQYF
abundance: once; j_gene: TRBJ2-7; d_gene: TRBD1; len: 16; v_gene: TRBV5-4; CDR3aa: CASSSPTGDTHYEQYF
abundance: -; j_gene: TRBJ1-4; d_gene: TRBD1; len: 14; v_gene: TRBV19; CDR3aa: CASTGDSINEKLFF
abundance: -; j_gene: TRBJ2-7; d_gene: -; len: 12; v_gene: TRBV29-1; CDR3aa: CSVVVSAYEQYF
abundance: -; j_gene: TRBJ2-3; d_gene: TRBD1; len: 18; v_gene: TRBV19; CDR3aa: CASSRDSHKFSSTDTQYF
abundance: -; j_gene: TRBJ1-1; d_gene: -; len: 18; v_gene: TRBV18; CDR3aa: CASSSGSLIPMGDTEAFF
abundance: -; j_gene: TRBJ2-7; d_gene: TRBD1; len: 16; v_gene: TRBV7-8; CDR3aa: CASSKGQGELRDEQYF
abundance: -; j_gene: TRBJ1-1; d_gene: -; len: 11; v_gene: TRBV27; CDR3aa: CASSKGNEAFF
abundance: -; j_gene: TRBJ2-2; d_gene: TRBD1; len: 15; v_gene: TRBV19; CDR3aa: CASSITRGMTGELFF
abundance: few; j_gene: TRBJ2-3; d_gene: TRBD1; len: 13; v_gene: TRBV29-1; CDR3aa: CSAGDRGTDTQYF
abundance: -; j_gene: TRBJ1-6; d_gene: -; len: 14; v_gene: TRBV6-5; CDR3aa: CASSYGGLNSPLHF
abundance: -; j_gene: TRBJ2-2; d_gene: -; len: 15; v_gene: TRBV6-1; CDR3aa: CASIGQQKSTGELFF
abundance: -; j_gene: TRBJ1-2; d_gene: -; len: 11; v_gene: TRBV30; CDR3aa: CASGLNYGYTF
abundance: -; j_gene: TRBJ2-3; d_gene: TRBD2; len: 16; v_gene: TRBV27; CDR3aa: CASSPGLAGEEDTQYF
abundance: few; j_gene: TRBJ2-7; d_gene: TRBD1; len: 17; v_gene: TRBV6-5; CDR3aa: CASSSAGLGQGSYEQYF
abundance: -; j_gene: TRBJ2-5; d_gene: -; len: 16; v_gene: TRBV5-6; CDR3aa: CASSPDLGGFQETQYF
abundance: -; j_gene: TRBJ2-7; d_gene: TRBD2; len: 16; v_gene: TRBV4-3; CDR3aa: CASSQVGVAGADEQYF
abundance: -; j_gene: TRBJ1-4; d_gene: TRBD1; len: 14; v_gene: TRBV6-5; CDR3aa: CASSSDRWFEKLFF
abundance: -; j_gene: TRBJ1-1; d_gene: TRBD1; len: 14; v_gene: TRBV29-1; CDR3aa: CSVATGQANTEAFF
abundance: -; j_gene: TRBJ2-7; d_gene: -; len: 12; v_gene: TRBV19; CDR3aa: CASSMGAGEQYF
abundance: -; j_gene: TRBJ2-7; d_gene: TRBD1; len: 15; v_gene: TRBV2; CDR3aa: CASPDRQGQPYEQYF
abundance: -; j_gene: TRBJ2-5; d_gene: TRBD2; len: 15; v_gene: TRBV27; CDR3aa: CASSFTSGARETQYF
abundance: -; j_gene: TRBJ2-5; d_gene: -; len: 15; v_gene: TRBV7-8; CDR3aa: CASTYSRGNQETQYF
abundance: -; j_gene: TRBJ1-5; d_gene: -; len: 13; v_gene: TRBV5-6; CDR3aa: CASSRRGVQPQHF
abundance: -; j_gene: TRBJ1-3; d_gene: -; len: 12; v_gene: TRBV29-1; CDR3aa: CSGGTDGNTIYF
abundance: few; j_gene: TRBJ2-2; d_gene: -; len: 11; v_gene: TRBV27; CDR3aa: CASSFTGELFF
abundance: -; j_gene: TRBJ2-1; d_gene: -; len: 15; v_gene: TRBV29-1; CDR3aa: CSVEIQGRFYNEQFF
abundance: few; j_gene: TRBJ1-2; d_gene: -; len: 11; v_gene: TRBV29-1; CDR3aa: CSVEAPRGYTF
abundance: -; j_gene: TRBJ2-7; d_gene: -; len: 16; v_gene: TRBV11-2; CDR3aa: CASSLVSPIGGGEQYF
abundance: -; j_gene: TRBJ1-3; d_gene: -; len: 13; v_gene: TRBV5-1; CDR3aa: CASSLDRGNTIYF
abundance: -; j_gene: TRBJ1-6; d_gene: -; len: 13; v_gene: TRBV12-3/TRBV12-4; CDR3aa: CASRRSYNSPLHF
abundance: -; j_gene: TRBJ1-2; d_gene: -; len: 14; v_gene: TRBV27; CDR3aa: CASSFTNANYGYTF
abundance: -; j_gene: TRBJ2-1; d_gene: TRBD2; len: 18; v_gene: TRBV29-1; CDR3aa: CSVEDLRSSGGIYNEQFF
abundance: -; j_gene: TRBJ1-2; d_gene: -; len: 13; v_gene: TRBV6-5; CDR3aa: CASSLDRYYGYTF
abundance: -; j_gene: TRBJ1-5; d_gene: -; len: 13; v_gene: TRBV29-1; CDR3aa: CSVEVGLNQPQHF